This T cell receptor beta chain is from a study of early T cells in non-severe SARS-CoV-2 infection. Looking at the study overall: Bulk RNA isolated from unsorted whole blood underwent sequencing; chains were not paired.

Germline CDR1 is SGHTA and CDR2 is FQGNSA. V gave up 6 bases and J gave up 3 bases, with 12 bases separating them. This CDR3 has 14 amino acids. Study observations and caveats: Lookups in VDJdb leaned toward anti-spike CD8 responses and missed private and CD4 specificities.

Ten or more counts support this clonotype. What it binds is not known. As part of library construction, unique molecular identifiers were attached to individual cDNA molecules. One entry per CDR3 protein results from TCRdb running MiXCR on the 5' RACE reads. The data show about 33,000 distinct CDR3 sequences, 4.7% seen once. This TCR came from an adult who was a healthcare worker with PCR-confirmed SARS-CoV-2 infection or an uninfected control (not recorded which). Sequencing was performed on whole blood. V usage is TRBV7-2 and J usage is TRBJ2-1, with a possible D match to TRBD1 (5 bases). The CDR3 is CASRADKNYNEQFF. CDR3 in DNA: TGTGCCAGCAGGGCGGACAAGAACTACAATGAGCAGTTCTTC. Supplemented by reference TRBV7-2 and TRBJ2-1, the full variable domain reads GAGVSQSPSNKVTEKGKDVELRCDPISGHTALYWYRQSLGQGLEFLIYFQGNSAPDKSGLPSDRFSAERTGGSVSTLTIQRTQQEDSAVYLCASRADKNYNEQFFGPGTRLTVL.